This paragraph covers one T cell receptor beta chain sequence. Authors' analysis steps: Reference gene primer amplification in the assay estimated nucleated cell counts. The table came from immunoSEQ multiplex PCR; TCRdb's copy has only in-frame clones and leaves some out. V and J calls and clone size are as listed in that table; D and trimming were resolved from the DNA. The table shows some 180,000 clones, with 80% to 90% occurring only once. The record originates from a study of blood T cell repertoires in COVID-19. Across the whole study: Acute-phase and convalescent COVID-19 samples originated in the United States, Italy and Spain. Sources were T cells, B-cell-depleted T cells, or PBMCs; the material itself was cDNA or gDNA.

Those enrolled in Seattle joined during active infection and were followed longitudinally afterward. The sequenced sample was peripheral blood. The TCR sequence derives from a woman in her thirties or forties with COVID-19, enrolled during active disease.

CDR3: CASSLQGTEAFF. DNA of the CDR3: TGTGCCAGCAGCTTGCAGGGGACTGAAGCTTTCTTT. This chain uses TRBV5-8 with TRBJ1-1, with a tentative D call TRBD1 (6 bases). V dropped 1 base and J dropped 5 bases, with 6 bases sitting between them. Germline V gives CDR1 SGHTS, CDR2 YDEGEE. The CDR3 runs to 12 residues. Combining the CDR3 with reference TRBV5-8 and TRBJ1-1 gives the whole variable domain EAGVTQSPTHLIKTRGQQATLRCSPISGHTSVYWYQQALGLGLQFLLWYDEGEERNRGNFPPRFSGRQFPNYSSELNVNALELEDSALYLCASSLQGTEAFFGQGTRLTVV.